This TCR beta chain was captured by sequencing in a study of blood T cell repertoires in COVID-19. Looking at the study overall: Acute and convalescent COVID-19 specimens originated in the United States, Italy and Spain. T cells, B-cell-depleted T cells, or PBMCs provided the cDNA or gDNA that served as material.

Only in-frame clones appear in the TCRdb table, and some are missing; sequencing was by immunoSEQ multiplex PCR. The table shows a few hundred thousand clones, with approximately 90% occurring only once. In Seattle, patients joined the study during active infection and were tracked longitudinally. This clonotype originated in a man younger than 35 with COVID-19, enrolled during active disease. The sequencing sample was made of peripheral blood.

The CDR3 DNA reads TGTGCCAGCAGTTATAGGGCAGGGGCTAATCAGCCCCAGCATTTT. Translation: CASSYRAGANQPQHF. The chain combines TRBV6-2 or TRBV6-3 with TRBJ1-5, with a tentative D call TRBD1 (6 bases). Trimming left V 3 bases short and J 4 bases short, with 13 bases between. The CDR3 totals 15 residues. Germline CDR1 MNHEY, CDR2 SVGEGT.